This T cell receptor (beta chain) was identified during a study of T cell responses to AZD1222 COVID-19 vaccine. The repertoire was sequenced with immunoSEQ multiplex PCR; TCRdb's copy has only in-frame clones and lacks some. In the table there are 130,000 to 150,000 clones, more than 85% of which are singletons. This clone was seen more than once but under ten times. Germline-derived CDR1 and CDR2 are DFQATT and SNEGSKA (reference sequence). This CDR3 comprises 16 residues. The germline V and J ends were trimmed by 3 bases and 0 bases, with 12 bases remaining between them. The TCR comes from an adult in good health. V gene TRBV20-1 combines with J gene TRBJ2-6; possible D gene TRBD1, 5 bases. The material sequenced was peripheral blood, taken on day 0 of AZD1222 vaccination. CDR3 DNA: TGCAGTGCTAGTGTTCAGGGCAACTCTGGGGCCAACGTCCTGACTTTC. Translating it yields CSASVQGNSGANVLTF.